This entry is about one T cell receptor (beta chain). The protocol was immunoSEQ multiplex PCR, while the TCRdb copy is restricted to in-frame clones and leaves out a portion. This table holds 62,000 or so clones, 86% found once. The CDR3 loop spans 14 amino acids. V shed 6 bases and J shed 4 bases, with 13 bases lying between them. Germline-derived CDR1 and CDR2 are MNHNY and SVGAGI (reference sequence). The record originates from a study of OX40 agonist ivuxolimab in advanced cancers. The genes are TRBV6-6 and TRBJ1-5; a possible D gene is TRBD1 (5 bases). The receptor was derived from an adult with an advanced solid tumor such as melanoma, head and neck, liver or kidney cancer. Source: CD4+ or CD8+ T cells sorted from blood, taken in a trial of the OX40 agonist ivuxolimab. CDR3 protein: CASSRSSGNQPQHF. CDR3 DNA sequence: TGTGCCAGCAGCCGCAGTTCAGGGAATCAGCCCCAGCATTTT.